This paragraph covers one T cell receptor (beta chain) sequence. These data belong to a study of blood T cell repertoires in COVID-19. As for the study in general: The United States, Italy and Spain provided the acute and convalescent COVID-19 samples. PBMCs, B-cell-depleted T cells, or T cells were the source of the cDNA or gDNA that made up the material.

Authors' analysis steps: Cell counts per sample came from amplifying reference gene primers. TCRdb's table, derived via immunoSEQ multiplex PCR, lists solely in-frame clones and lacks some. Clonal size and the V and J genes are those of that table, whereas D and trimming came from the DNA. This sample has 110,000 or so clones, with roughly 80% found just once. The CDR3 contains 13 residues. The germline CDR1 and CDR2 sequences are LGHDT and YNNKEL (reference sequence). V lost 4 bases, J lost 5 bases, and 3 bases stayed unmatched. Sequencing was carried out using peripheral blood. J is TRBJ2-5 and V is TRBV3-1 (or the pseudogene TRBV3-2); 8 bases map to TRBD2. The receptor was isolated from a man aged 50 or older with acute or convalescent COVID-19. As DNA, the CDR3 is TGTGCCAGCAGCCCGGGACTAGAGGAGACCCAGTACTTC. It codes for CASSPGLEETQYF.